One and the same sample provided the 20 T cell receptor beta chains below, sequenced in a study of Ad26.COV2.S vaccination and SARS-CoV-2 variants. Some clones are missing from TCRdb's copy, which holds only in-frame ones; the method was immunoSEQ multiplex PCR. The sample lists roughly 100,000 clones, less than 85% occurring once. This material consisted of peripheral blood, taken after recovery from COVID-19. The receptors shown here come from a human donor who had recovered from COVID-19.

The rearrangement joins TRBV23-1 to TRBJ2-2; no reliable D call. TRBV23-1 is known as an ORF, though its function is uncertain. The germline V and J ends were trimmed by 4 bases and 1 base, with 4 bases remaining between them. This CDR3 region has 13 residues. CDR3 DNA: TGCGCCAGCAGTCGGGGGAACACCGGGGAGCTGTTTTTT. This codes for CASSRGNTGELFF.

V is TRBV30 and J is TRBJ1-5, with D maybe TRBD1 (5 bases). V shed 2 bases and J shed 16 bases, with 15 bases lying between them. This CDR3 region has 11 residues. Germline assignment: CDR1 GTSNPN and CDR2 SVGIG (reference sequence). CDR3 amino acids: CAWSRSGTLHF. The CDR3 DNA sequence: TGTGCCTGGAGTAGGTCAGGGACGTTACATTTT. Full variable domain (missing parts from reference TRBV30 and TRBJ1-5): SQTIHQWPATLVQPVGSPLSLECTVEGTSNPNLYWYRQAAGRGLQLLFYSVGIGQISSEVPQNLSASRPQDRQFILSSKKLLLSDSGFYLCAWSRSGTLHFGDGTRLSIL.

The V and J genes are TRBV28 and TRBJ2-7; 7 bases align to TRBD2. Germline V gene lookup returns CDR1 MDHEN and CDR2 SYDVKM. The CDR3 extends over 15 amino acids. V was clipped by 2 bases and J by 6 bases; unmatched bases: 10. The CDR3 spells CASSLIAGSSTEQYF. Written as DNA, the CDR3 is TGTGCCAGCAGTTTAATAGCGGGTTCCTCTACCGAGCAGTACTTC.

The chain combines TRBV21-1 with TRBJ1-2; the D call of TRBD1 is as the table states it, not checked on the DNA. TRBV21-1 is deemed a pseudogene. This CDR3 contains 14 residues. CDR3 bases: TGTGCCAGCAGCAAAGTCGCAGGTTGCGATGGCTACACCTTC. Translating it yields CASSKVAGCDGYTF.

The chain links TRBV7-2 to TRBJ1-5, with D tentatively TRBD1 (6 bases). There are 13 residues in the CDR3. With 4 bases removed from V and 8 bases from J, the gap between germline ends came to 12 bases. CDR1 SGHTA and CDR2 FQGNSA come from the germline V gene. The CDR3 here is CASSSLRGEPQHF. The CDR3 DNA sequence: TGTGCCAGCAGCTCGCTCAGGGGAGAGCCCCAGCATTTT.

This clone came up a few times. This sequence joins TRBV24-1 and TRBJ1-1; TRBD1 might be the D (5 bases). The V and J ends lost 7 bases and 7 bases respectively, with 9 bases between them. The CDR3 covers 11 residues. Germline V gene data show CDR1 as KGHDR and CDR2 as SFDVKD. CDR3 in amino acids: CATSAGREAFF. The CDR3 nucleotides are TGTGCCACCAGCGCGGGACGTGAAGCTTTCTTT.

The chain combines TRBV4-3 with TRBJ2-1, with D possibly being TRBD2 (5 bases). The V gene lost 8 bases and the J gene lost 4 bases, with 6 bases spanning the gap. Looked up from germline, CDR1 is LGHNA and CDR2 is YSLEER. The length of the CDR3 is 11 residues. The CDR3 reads CASRGYNEQFF. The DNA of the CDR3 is TGCGCCAGCCGCGGGTACAATGAGCAGTTCTTC.

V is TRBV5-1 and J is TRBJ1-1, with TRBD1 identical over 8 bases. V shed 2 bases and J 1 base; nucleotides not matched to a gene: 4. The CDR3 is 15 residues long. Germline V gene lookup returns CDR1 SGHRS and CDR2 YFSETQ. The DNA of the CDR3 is TGCGCCAGCAGCTTTGATGACAGGGGGAACACTGAAGCTTTCTTT. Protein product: CASSFDDRGNTEAFF. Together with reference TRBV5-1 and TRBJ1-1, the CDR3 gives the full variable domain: KAGVTQTPRYLIKTRGQQVTLSCSPISGHRSVSWYQQTPGQGLQFLFEYFSETQRNKGNFPGRFSGRQFSNSRSEMNVSTLELGDSALYLCASSFDDRGNTEAFFGQGTRLTVV.

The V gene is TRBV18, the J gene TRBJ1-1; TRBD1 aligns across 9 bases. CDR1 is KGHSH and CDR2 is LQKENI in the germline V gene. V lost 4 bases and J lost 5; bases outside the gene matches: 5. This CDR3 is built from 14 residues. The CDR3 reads CASSRTGGETEAFF. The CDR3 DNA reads TGTGCCAGCTCACGTACAGGGGGCGAGACTGAAGCTTTCTTT.

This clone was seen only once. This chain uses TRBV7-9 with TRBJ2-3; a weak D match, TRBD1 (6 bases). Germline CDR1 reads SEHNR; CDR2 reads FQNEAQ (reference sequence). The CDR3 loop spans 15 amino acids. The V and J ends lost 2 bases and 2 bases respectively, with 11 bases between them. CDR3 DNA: TGTGCCAGCAGCTTACAAGGGGGATCCACAGATACGCAGTATTTT. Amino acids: CASSLQGGSTDTQYF.

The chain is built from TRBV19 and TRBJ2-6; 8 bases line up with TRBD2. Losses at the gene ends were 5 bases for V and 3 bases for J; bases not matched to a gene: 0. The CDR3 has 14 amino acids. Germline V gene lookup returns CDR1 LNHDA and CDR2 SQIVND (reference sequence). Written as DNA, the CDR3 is TGTGCCAGTAGTCGGGAGGGTGGGGCCAACGTCCTGACTTTC. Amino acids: CASSREGGANVLTF.

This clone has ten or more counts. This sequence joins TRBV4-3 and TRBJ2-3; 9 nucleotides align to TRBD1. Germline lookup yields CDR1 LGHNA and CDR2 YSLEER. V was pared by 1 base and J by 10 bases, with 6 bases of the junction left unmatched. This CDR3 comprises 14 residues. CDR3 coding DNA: TGCGCCAGCAGCCAAGGGCAAGACAGGGGGGCGCAGTATTTT. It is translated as CASSQGQDRGAQYF.

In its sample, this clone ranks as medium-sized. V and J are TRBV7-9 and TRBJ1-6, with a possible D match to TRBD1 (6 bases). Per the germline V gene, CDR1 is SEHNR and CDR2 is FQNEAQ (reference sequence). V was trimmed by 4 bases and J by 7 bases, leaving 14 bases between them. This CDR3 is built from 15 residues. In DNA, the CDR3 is TGTGCCAGCAGCTCCTTTCGACAGGCGAATTCACCCCTCCACTTT. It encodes CASSSFRQANSPLHF.

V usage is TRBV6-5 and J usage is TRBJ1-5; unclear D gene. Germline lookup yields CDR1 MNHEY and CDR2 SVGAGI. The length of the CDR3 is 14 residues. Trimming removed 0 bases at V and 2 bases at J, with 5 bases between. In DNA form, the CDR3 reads TGTGCCAGCAGTTACTCGCAGGGCAATCAGCCCCAGCATTTT. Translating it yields CASSYSQGNQPQHF.

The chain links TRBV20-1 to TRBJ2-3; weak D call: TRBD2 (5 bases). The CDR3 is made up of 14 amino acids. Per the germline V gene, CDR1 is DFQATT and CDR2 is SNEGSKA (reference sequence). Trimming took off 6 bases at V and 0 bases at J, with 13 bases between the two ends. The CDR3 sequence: CSASQTISTDTQYF. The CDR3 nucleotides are TGCAGTGCAAGTCAGACTATAAGCACAGATACGCAGTATTTT.

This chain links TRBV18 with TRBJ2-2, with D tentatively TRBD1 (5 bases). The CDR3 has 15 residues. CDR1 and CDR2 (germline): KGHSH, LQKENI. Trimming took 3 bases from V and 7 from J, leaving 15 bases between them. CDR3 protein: CASSPDSGPGGELFF. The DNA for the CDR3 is TGTGCCAGCTCACCCGACAGTGGGCCAGGCGGGGAGCTGTTTTTT.

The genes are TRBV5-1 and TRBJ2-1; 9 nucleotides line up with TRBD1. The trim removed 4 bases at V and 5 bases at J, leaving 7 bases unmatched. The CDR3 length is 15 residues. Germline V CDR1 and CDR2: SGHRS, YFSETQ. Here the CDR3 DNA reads TGCGCCAGCAGCCGGACAGGGGCCCTGGACAATGAGCAGTTCTTC. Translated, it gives CASSRTGALDNEQFF.

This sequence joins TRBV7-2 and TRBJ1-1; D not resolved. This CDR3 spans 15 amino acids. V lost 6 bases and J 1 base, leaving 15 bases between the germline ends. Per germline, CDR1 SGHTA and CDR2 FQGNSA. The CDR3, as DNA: TGTGCCAGCAGTTGGGTGACGGATTCGAACACTGAAGCTTTCTTT. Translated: CASSWVTDSNTEAFF.

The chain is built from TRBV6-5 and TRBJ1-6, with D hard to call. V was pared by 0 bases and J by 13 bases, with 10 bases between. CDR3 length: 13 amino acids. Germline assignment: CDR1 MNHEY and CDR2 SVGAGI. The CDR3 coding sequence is TGTGCCAGCAGTTACTCTCGAGGGAGGCCCCTCCACTTT. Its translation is CASSYSRGRPLHF.

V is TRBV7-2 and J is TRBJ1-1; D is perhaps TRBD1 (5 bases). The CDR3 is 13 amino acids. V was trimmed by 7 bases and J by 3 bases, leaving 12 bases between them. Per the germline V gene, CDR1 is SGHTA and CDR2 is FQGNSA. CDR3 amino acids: CASTSTVYTEAFF. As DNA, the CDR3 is TGTGCCAGCACCTCGACAGTTTACACTGAAGCTTTCTTT.